This T cell receptor (beta chain) is drawn from a study of blood T cell repertoires in COVID-19. About the research overall: The cDNA or gDNA used as material had been derived from T cells, B-cell-depleted T cells, or PBMCs.

The method was immunoSEQ multiplex PCR; TCRdb's version includes in-frame clones alone and lacks a portion of them. Among 350,000 to 550,000 clones listed, nearly 90% were seen once. This CDR3 spans 14 amino acids. The V gene's germline CDR1 is GTSNPN and CDR2 SVGIG (reference sequence). Trimming left V 0 bases short and J 5 bases short, with 14 bases between. Clinical histories supplied by participants themselves formed the basis of cohort assignment. Sequencing was done on a sample of PBMCs or T cells enriched from blood (not recorded which). The clonotype comes from a woman aged 18-29 years with acute COVID-19. The chain combines TRBV30 with TRBJ2-7; no definite D call. CDR3 amino acids: CAWSVLPARNEQYF. DNA for the CDR3: TGTGCCTGGAGTGTTCTCCCGGCTAGGAACGAGCAGTACTTC.